The rows below give T cell receptor beta chains drawn from one sample of a study of shared clonotypes between healthy human individuals. Produced via immunoSEQ multiplex PCR; TCRdb's table is partial and in-frame only. The table shows 530,000 or so clones, with approximately 79% occurring only once. Specimen: PBMCs. These receptors were taken from a woman between 40 and 50 years old in good health. Some clones in this sample may be carry-over from other donors' samples. CDR3s include the opening cysteine and the closing phenylalanine or tryptophan.

TRBV7-2	TRBJ2-7	CASSVQQGAVGEQYF
TRBV28	TRBJ2-5	CASSGSRRKETQYF
TRBV6-4	TRBJ2-1	CASSIAGGYNEQFF
TRBV6-1	TRBJ2-7	CASDRLAGAGDEQYF
TRBV18	TRBJ2-5	CASSPQGQETQYF
TRBV28	TRBJ1-1	CASSEQGGAWNTEAFF
TRBV30	TRBJ1-4	CAWSVGGADEGGTNEKLFF
TRBV19	TRBJ1-5	CASSILQGVGNQPQHF
TRBV5-6	TRBJ1-4	CASSLVGGGEKLFF
TRBV13	TRBJ2-2	CASSLGVENTGELFF
TRBV7-9	TRBJ1-3	CASSSRPLPSLSGNTIYF
TRBV11-1	TRBJ2-1	CASSPTGQFYNEQFF
TRBV2	TRBJ1-2	CASGLQWGADGYTF
TRBV5-1	TRBJ2-7	CASSLGGTGHYEQYF
TRBV18	TRBJ1-1	CASSPTVLNTEAFF
TRBV7-3	TRBJ2-1	CASSLIVGRGSEQFF
TRBV7-9	TRBJ2-5	CASSLAGGRETQYF
TRBV7-7	TRBJ2-2	CASSPQGADTGELFF
TRBV6-1	TRBJ2-1	CATHSGRGYNEQFF
TRBV10-1	TRBJ2-1	CASSPRIVVGEQFF
TRBV10-3	TRBJ1-2	CAISEWREGKGGYTF
TRBV2	TRBJ2-2	CASSGKGSTGELFF
TRBV29-1	TRBJ1-2	CGVEAGSVIGGGYTF
TRBV10-3	TRBJ2-1	CAISLPGLPNRSGEGNEQFF
TRBV2	TRBJ2-5	CASSDGASGSSETQYF